The rows below give T cell receptor beta chains drawn from one sample of a study of regulatory T cells in long-lasting Graves disease. A single record per CDR3 protein comes from TCRdb applying MiXCR to the multiplex PCR reads. The sample records 600,000 to 800,000 distinct CDR3 sequences, 30% being singletons. The source material was peripheral blood mononuclear cells (PBMCs), sampled when the disease was refractory, from a patient treated with antithyroid drugs. Every receptor here comes from a female donor with Graves disease. CDR3s include the opening cysteine and the closing phenylalanine or tryptophan. A D gene is named only where the DNA matches it firmly. Some rows have no size entry. The others give once, few or many, or a class for an expanded clone.

D gene: NA
V gene: TRBV29-1
clone size: NA
J gene: TRBJ1-1
CDR3 protein: CTGGQGANTEAFF
CDR3 DNA: TGCACGGGGGGGCAGGGTGCGAACACTGAAGCTTTCTTT

D gene: NA
V gene: TRBV27
clone size: NA
J gene: TRBJ2-5
CDR3 protein: CASSTPRGRKTQYF
CDR3 DNA: TGTGCCAGCAGCACACCTCGGGGGAGGAAGACCCAGTACTTC

D gene: TRBD1
V gene: TRBV28
clone size: few
J gene: TRBJ1-6
CDR3 protein: CASSPDTGGPVSPLHF
CDR3 DNA: TGTGCCAGCAGTCCTGACACAGGGGGCCCCGTTTCACCCCTCCACTTT

D gene: TRBD1
V gene: TRBV29-1
clone size: few
J gene: TRBJ1-1
CDR3 protein: CSGATGGFAEAFF
CDR3 DNA: TGCAGCGGTGCAACAGGGGGGTTCGCTGAAGCTTTCTTT

D gene: NA
V gene: TRBV28
clone size: few
J gene: TRBJ1-4
CDR3 protein: CASSFGRVYEKLFF
CDR3 DNA: TGTGCCAGCAGTTTTGGCAGGGTATATGAAAAACTGTTTTTT

D gene: NA
V gene: TRBV6-1
clone size: many
J gene: TRBJ1-2
CDR3 protein: CASSLPGLDYGYTF
CDR3 DNA: TGTGCCAGCAGTCTCCCGGGGTTGGACTATGGCTACACCTTC

D gene: NA
V gene: TRBV24-1
clone size: NA
J gene: TRBJ1-5
CDR3 protein: CAAEEVQPQHF
CDR3 DNA: TGTGCCGCGGAGGAGGTTCAGCCCCAGCATTTT

D gene: NA
V gene: TRBV27
clone size: many
J gene: TRBJ1-1
CDR3 protein: CASSLSGGGRNTEAFF
CDR3 DNA: TGTGCCAGCAGTTTATCGGGGGGAGGGCGGAACACTGAAGCTTTCTTT

D gene: NA
V gene: TRBV6-2/TRBV6-3
clone size: NA
J gene: TRBJ1-4
CDR3 protein: CASSYTGSEKLFF
CDR3 DNA: TGTGCCAGCAGTTACACCGGGAGTGAAAAACTGTTTTTT

D gene: NA
V gene: TRBV3-1
clone size: few
J gene: TRBJ2-1
CDR3 protein: CASSVSGIWEQFF
CDR3 DNA: TGTGCCAGCAGTGTAAGCGGAATTTGGGAGCAGTTCTTC

D gene: NA
V gene: TRBV27
clone size: few
J gene: TRBJ1-3
CDR3 protein: CASSLSRHSGNTIYF
CDR3 DNA: TGTGCCAGCAGTTTAAGCAGGCACTCTGGAAACACCATATATTTT

D gene: TRBD2
V gene: TRBV20-1
clone size: many
J gene: TRBJ2-5
CDR3 protein: CSASLAGGGGETQYF
CDR3 DNA: TGCAGTGCTAGTTTAGCGGGGGGGGGCGGGGAGACCCAGTACTTC

D gene: NA
V gene: TRBV11-2
clone size: NA
J gene: TRBJ1-5
CDR3 protein: CASSEQGIGAPQHF
CDR3 DNA: TGTGCCAGCAGCGAACAGGGAATAGGTGCGCCCCAGCATTTT

D gene: NA
V gene: TRBV20-1
clone size: NA
J gene: TRBJ2-3
CDR3 protein: CSANPLGSPLTDTQYF
CDR3 DNA: TGCAGTGCTAATCCGCTAGGGAGCCCCCTCACAGATACGCAGTATTTT

D gene: NA
V gene: TRBV7-9
clone size: NA
J gene: TRBJ1-2
CDR3 protein: CASSSPWVDGYTF
CDR3 DNA: TGTGCCAGCAGCTCCCCGTGGGTAGATGGCTACACCTTC

D gene: NA
V gene: TRBV7-8
clone size: many
J gene: TRBJ1-1
CDR3 protein: CASSPTRQAEAFF
CDR3 DNA: TGTGCCAGCAGCCCCACCCGACAGGCTGAAGCTTTCTTT

D gene: TRBD1
V gene: TRBV2
clone size: many
J gene: TRBJ1-2
CDR3 protein: CASRVTGGDYGYTF
CDR3 DNA: TGTGCCAGCAGGGTGACAGGGGGGGACTATGGCTACACCTTC

D gene: NA
V gene: TRBV12-3/TRBV12-4
clone size: few
J gene: TRBJ1-2
CDR3 protein: CASSSYEVPQSGYTF
CDR3 DNA: TGTGCCAGCAGTTCTTATGAGGTCCCTCAGAGCGGCTACACCTTC

D gene: TRBD1
V gene: TRBV19
clone size: NA
J gene: TRBJ1-5
CDR3 protein: CASSMDRAPQPQHF
CDR3 DNA: TGTGCCAGTAGTATGGACAGGGCACCTCAGCCCCAGCATTTT

D gene: NA
V gene: TRBV3-1
clone size: NA
J gene: TRBJ1-4
CDR3 protein: CASSLSGRSEKLFF
CDR3 DNA: TGTGCCAGCAGCCTATCCGGTAGAAGTGAAAAACTGTTTTTT

D gene: NA
V gene: TRBV6-1
clone size: NA
J gene: TRBJ1-5
CDR3 protein: CATGAGGGPQHF
CDR3 DNA: TGTGCCACCGGCGCGGGAGGGGGGCCCCAGCATTTT

D gene: NA
V gene: TRBV5-6
clone size: NA
J gene: TRBJ2-7
CDR3 protein: CASSLRIMAYEQYF
CDR3 DNA: TGTGCCAGCAGCTTGAGAATAATGGCCTACGAGCAGTACTTC

D gene: NA
V gene: TRBV5-1
clone size: NA
J gene: TRBJ1-1
CDR3 protein: CASSLVIGAEAFF
CDR3 DNA: TGCGCCAGCAGCTTGGTGATAGGGGCTGAAGCTTTCTTT

D gene: NA
V gene: TRBV7-8
clone size: NA
J gene: TRBJ1-1
CDR3 protein: CASSFPEGGKLEAFF
CDR3 DNA: TGTGCCAGCAGCTTCCCCGAGGGGGGGAAGCTTGAAGCTTTCTTT

D gene: NA
V gene: TRBV27
clone size: NA
J gene: TRBJ2-3
CDR3 protein: CTSSLFLHHTQYF
CDR3 DNA: TGTACCAGCAGTTTATTCCTTCATCATACGCAGTATTTT

D gene: NA
V gene: TRBV11-2
clone size: NA
J gene: TRBJ2-6
CDR3 protein: CASLGLSRRGSGANVLTF
CDR3 DNA: TGTGCCAGCCTCGGACTCTCCCGACGAGGCTCTGGGGCCAACGTCCTGACTTTC

D gene: TRBD2
V gene: TRBV3-1
clone size: NA
J gene: TRBJ2-3
CDR3 protein: CASSQGGPTSGGDTQYF
CDR3 DNA: TGTGCCAGCAGCCAAGGGGGACCGACTAGCGGGGGAGATACGCAGTATTTT

D gene: TRBD2
V gene: TRBV4-1
clone size: many
J gene: TRBJ2-4
CDR3 protein: CASSQVRGNIQYF
CDR3 DNA: TGCGCCAGCAGCCAAGTGCGGGGGAACATTCAGTACTTC

D gene: NA
V gene: TRBV29-1
clone size: NA
J gene: TRBJ1-3
CDR3 protein: CSVGGSPSGNTIYF
CDR3 DNA: TGCAGCGTTGGAGGATCGCCCTCTGGAAACACCATATATTTT

D gene: TRBD1
V gene: TRBV7-2
clone size: many
J gene: TRBJ2-7
CDR3 protein: CASSLWTGLNEQYF
CDR3 DNA: TGTGCCAGCAGCTTGTGGACAGGGCTAAACGAGCAGTACTTC

D gene: NA
V gene: TRBV6-1
clone size: few
J gene: TRBJ1-6
CDR3 protein: CASSRRGRGGSPLHF
CDR3 DNA: TGTGCCAGCAGTAGAAGGGGCAGGGGTGGGTCACCCCTCCACTTT

D gene: NA
V gene: TRBV15
clone size: few
J gene: TRBJ2-7
CDR3 protein: CATSSTGYEQYF
CDR3 DNA: TGTGCCACCAGCTCTACAGGGTACGAGCAGTACTTC

D gene: NA
V gene: TRBV5-6
clone size: NA
J gene: TRBJ2-7
CDR3 protein: CASSLEGGPNYEQYF
CDR3 DNA: TGTGCCAGCAGCTTGGAGGGCGGGCCTAACTACGAGCAGTACTTC

D gene: NA
V gene: TRBV6-1
clone size: many
J gene: TRBJ1-5
CDR3 protein: CASSQKTGMLQHF
CDR3 DNA: TGTGCCAGCAGCCAAAAAACAGGGATGCTCCAGCATTTT

D gene: NA
V gene: TRBV27
clone size: few
J gene: TRBJ1-2
CDR3 protein: CASSLRAATNYGYTF
CDR3 DNA: TGTGCCAGCAGCTTACGGGCTGCGACTAACTATGGCTACACCTTC

D gene: TRBD1
V gene: TRBV20-1
clone size: many
J gene: TRBJ1-1
CDR3 protein: CSARVQGVSAEAFF
CDR3 DNA: TGCAGTGCTAGAGTTCAGGGGGTAAGCGCTGAAGCTTTCTTT

D gene: TRBD1
V gene: TRBV15
clone size: few
J gene: TRBJ2-7
CDR3 protein: CATSRGGQAYEQYF
CDR3 DNA: TGTGCCACCAGCAGGGGGGGACAGGCCTACGAGCAGTACTTC

D gene: NA
V gene: TRBV5-1
clone size: NA
J gene: TRBJ1-4
CDR3 protein: CASSLGRTNEKLFF
CDR3 DNA: TGCGCCAGCAGCTTGGGACGAACTAATGAAAAACTGTTTTTT

D gene: NA
V gene: TRBV6-5
clone size: NA
J gene: TRBJ1-2
CDR3 protein: CASSYSPAYYGYTF
CDR3 DNA: TGTGCCAGCAGTTACTCGCCGGCCTACTATGGCTACACCTTC

D gene: NA
V gene: TRBV5-4
clone size: NA
J gene: TRBJ1-1
CDR3 protein: CASSLGARSPNTEAFF
CDR3 DNA: TGTGCCAGCAGCTTGGGGGCCAGAAGTCCTAACACTGAAGCTTTCTTT

D gene: NA
V gene: TRBV9
clone size: NA
J gene: TRBJ2-5
CDR3 protein: CASSPPTPQETQYF
CDR3 DNA: TGTGCCAGCAGCCCTCCGACACCCCAAGAGACCCAGTACTTC

D gene: NA
V gene: TRBV6-1
clone size: once
J gene: TRBJ1-1
CDR3 protein: CASSERWGPLGEAFF
CDR3 DNA: TGTGCCAGCAGTGAGCGTTGGGGACCCCTGGGTGAAGCTTTCTTT

D gene: NA
V gene: TRBV10-3
clone size: NA
J gene: TRBJ1-2
CDR3 protein: CAISDFGQPIGYTF
CDR3 DNA: TGTGCCATCAGTGATTTTGGACAACCGATTGGCTACACCTTC

D gene: NA
V gene: TRBV30
clone size: few
J gene: TRBJ1-1
CDR3 protein: CACGRGSLNTEAFF
CDR3 DNA: TGTGCCTGCGGCAGAGGGAGCCTGAACACTGAAGCTTTCTTT

D gene: NA
V gene: TRBV9
clone size: NA
J gene: TRBJ2-4
CDR3 protein: CASSGLEPQKNIQYF
CDR3 DNA: TGTGCCAGCAGCGGCCTCGAGCCGCAGAAAAACATTCAGTACTTC

D gene: TRBD1
V gene: TRBV20-1
clone size: NA
J gene: TRBJ1-2
CDR3 protein: CSAAEQGEDGYTF
CDR3 DNA: TGCAGTGCTGCGGAACAGGGGGAGGATGGCTACACCTTC

D gene: NA
V gene: TRBV7-2
clone size: few
J gene: TRBJ2-6
CDR3 protein: CASSLAGTGANVLTF
CDR3 DNA: TGTGCCAGCAGCTTAGCGGGGACTGGGGCCAACGTCCTGACTTTC

D gene: NA
V gene: TRBV29-1
clone size: few
J gene: TRBJ2-7
CDR3 protein: CSVVKGQTYEQYF
CDR3 DNA: TGCAGCGTCGTCAAAGGACAGACCTACGAGCAGTACTTC